Detailed here is one TCR beta chain. The specificity of this receptor is unknown. No base-level quality is on record; no much larger clone is a single base apart. The immunoSEQ Assay, a bias-controlled multiplex PCR, was used to amplify TCRbeta CDR3 regions from genomic DNA. The authors processed their data as follows. The number of nucleated cells in each sample was estimated from the amplification of reference gene primers within the assay. To quantify the absolute abundance of each unique TCRbeta CDR3 rearrangement, sequence reads were collapsed and filtered. For each sample, productive Simpson clonality was calculated as the square root of Simpson's diversity index over productive rearrangements. TCRdb obtained this table from immuneACCESS and retained in-frame rearrangements with V and J assigned. These tables miss some clones; where compared with another copy, unresolved V genes account for less than half of the shortfall, and the remainder is unexplained. That table furnishes V, J and clone size, whereas the DNA furnished D and trimming. The sample table records about 120,000 clones; over 70% of these occur just once. The ten largest clonotypes hold under 30% of the sample.

Collaborating institutions collected whole blood in K2EDTA tubes following their own protocols. For TCRbeta analysis, collaborators shipped samples as frozen whole blood, isolated PBMCs, or DNA extracted from either of those sample types. For CDR1 and CDR2, the germline V gene lists SGHDT and YYEEEE. Its CDR3 holds 14 amino acids, cysteine through phenylalanine. The kept DNA is CDR3 alone, 42 bases in frame from the first base. Between the V and J ends, shortened by 7 bases and 10 bases respectively, the junction contains 18 bases. This sample was taken from a study of blood T cell repertoires in COVID-19 (dated by TCRdb to 2019 to 2021). At the level of the whole study: Collaborator samples came from the United States, Italy and Spain and covered acute and convalescent phases of COVID-19. The prospective study material was composed of cDNA or gDNA derived from T cells, B-cell-depleted T cells, or PBMCs. Subjects who had been exposed to COVID-19, were actively infected with it, or had recovered from it provided the deeply sampled blood TCRbeta repertoires that made up the dataset. A freely available public database, intended as a resource for researchers studying the immune response to SARS-CoV-2, is where the repertoires were released. Samples came from the ongoing ImmuneRACE study (first 160 participants) plus 1,254 subjects from 6 global collaborators. Nearly every sample came with metadata listing a de-identified subject ID, COVID-19 status, age in years and sex. Where available, HLA class I and class II types were obtained from metadata supplied by the sample provider rather than from assay-based typing.

The investigation overall reported the following: The amount of clinical and demographic metadata varied by source and participant and was provided uncurated.

The sequence was obtained from a woman aged 70-85 years with acute or convalescent COVID-19. Sequenced material: peripheral blood. The sequence is built from TRBV5-6 and TRBJ1-6; the D gene identity is not certain. The bases are TGTGCCAGCTCCACTCCGGCCAGGCTCTCACCCCTCCACTTT. It translates to CASSTPARLSPLHF.